Here is one T cell receptor (beta chain) with its context. Its specificity is not known. CD45RO-negative CD8 cells positively selected for CCR7 made up the naive population, which excluded terminally differentiated effector memory CD45RA+ cells. Researchers ran the assay at a deep level. Libraries were prepared by immunoSEQ multiplex PCR; TCRdb keeps only in-frame clonotypes and omits some of them. The sample shows around 1,900,000 clones, around 93% of them seen only once. This sample is drawn from a study of shared clonotypes between healthy human individuals. This CDR3 contains 15 residues. From germline, CDR1 is PRHDT and CDR2 FYEKMQ (reference sequence). Trimming took 5 bases from V and 4 from J; bases not matched to a gene: 3. Study-wide findings and caveats: Estimated richness values were generally larger in naive subsets than in memory subsets.

Material: naive CD8+ T cells from PBMCs. The rearrangement joins TRBV13 to TRBJ2-7; 15 bases line up with TRBD2. The TCR originated in a man aged 18 to 35 in good health. Some clones in this sample may be carry-over from other donors' samples. The CDR3 DNA reads as TGTGCCAGCAGCCCCGGGACTAGCGGGAGGTACGAGCAGTACTTC. This encodes CASSPGTSGRYEQYF. The variable domain in full, completed from reference TRBV13 and TRBJ2-7, reads AAGVIQSPRHLIKEKRETATLKCYPIPRHDTVYWYQQGPGQDPQFLISFYEKMQSDKGSIPDRFSAQQFSDYHSELNMSSLELGDSALYFCASSPGTSGRYEQYFGPGTRLTVT.